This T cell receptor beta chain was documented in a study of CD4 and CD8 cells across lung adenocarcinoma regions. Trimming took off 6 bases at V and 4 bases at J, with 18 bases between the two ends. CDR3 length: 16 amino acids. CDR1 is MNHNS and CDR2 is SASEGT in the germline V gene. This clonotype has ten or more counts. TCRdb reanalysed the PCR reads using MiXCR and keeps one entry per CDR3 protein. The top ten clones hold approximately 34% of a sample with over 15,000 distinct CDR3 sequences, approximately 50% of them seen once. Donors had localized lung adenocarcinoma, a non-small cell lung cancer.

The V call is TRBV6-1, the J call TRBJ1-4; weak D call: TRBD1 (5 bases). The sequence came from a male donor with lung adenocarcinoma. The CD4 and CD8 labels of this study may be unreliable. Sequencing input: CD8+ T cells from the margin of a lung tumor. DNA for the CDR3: TGTGCCAGCAGAGAGACAGTACGGATTCGTAATGAAAAACTGTTTTTT. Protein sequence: CASRETVRIRNEKLFF.